This TCR beta chain was captured in a study of T cells in Graves' hyperthyroidism and ophthalmopathy. As concerns this clonotype: Its cognate antigen is unknown.

V shed 5 bases and J 9 bases; nucleotides not matched to a gene: 9. Germline V gives CDR1 LNHDA, CDR2 SQIVND (reference sequence). The CDR3 contains 14 residues. It was considered stable Graves' hyperthyroidism when ophthalmopathy did not progress within 18 months. Overall study findings and caveats: By a 13 V-J model, ophthalmopathy was set apart from stable hyperthyroidism. Model-based prediction identified ophthalmopathy a median about 7 months prior to its onset.

The investigators amplified TCR beta CDR3 regions from RNA transcripts. Researchers ran a first-round RT-PCR on the TCR CDR3 using the HTBI primer set. TCRdb redid the calling of the multiplex PCR reads with MiXCR, one entry per CDR3 protein. The sample lists 350,000 to 400,000 distinct CDR3 sequences; 14% were seen once. The V call is TRBV19, the J call TRBJ2-3; TRBD2 matches at 9 bases. The clonotype originates from a woman aged 55-70 years with Graves' hyperthyroidism. Sequencing input: blood. The CDR3 loop is CASSRPGTSPTQYF. For the CDR3, the DNA is TGTGCCAGTAGTCGTCCCGGGACTAGCCCCACGCAGTATTTT. The whole variable domain, remainder taken from reference TRBV19 and TRBJ2-3, is DGGITQSPKYLFRKEGQNVTLSCEQNLNHDAMYWYRQDPGQGLRLIYYSQIVNDFQKGDIAEGYSVSREKKESFPLTVTSAQKNPTAFYLCASSRPGTSPTQYFGPGTRLTVL.